Described below is a single TCR beta chain sequence and its context. What it binds is not known. Being one base from a much bigger clone, this may be a read error. The same CDR3 arises from other DNA sequences in this sample as well. Deletions cut 5 bases from V and 2 bases from J, with 17 bases between. The CDR3 spans 16 residues. CDR1 SGHTA and CDR2 FQGNSA come from the germline V gene. Clones were read by immunoSEQ multiplex PCR, and TCRdb kept only the in-frame ones, dropping some. The repertoire consists of about 640,000 clones, with roughly 78% occurring once and the leading ten covering approximately 1.8%. This specimen comes from a study of shared clonotypes between healthy human individuals. About the research overall: Each donor's CD8 memory used one plate, CD8 naive two, each CD4 subset three. Study outcomes and limitations: Non-shared clonotypes showed lower generation probabilities than clonotypes common to all four donors.

Material for sequencing was memory CD4+ T cells sorted from blood. Subset of the sample: CD45RA-negative fraction. The TCR comes from a woman in her thirties in good health. This sequence joins TRBV7-2 and TRBJ2-3; D is perhaps TRBD1 or TRBD2 (5 bases each). CDR3 nucleotides: TGTGCCAGCAGCCTAGATCCGGGGCTCAACACAGATACGCAGTATTTT. Its protein product is CASSLDPGLNTDTQYF.